This T cell receptor beta chain was recovered during a study of radiotherapy plus CTLA-4 blockade in lung cancer (dated by TCRdb to 2017 to 2018). Some background on the complete study: Among the enrolled patients, about 19% had an objective response, and 31% reached disease control.

The paper's findings and limits, for the study overall: Early dynamic changes in blood T cell clones, together with increased serum interferon-beta after radiation, were reported as the strongest predictors of response. After treatment with radiotherapy and ipilimumab, TCR clones that originated in tumors expanded in peripheral blood.

Points on this clone: Its target antigen remains unknown. One base away there is no much larger clone; base qualities are not given.

The method behind the library was the immunoSEQ multiplex PCR assay. Held by TCRdb, this immuneACCESS table contains in-frame sequences only and omits some clones. Under half of the omission traces to an unresolved V gene where checked; the cause of the rest is unknown. The sample profile shows approximately 37,000 clones; about 74% of them were found once. Together, the top ten hold approximately 9.9% of the sample. Focal radiation therapy combined with CTLA-4 blockade (ipilimumab) was tested in patients with chemo-refractory metastatic non-small-cell lung cancer. The source material was peripheral blood, sampled from a patient treated with radiotherapy plus ipilimumab. The clonotype originates from a human donor with non-small cell lung cancer who had stable disease on radiotherapy plus ipilimumab.

The DNA sequence is TGTGCCAGCAGCAGTAGCGGGGGTTACGAGCAGTACTTC. This encodes CASSSSGGYEQYF. This receptor chain uses TRBV7-9 and TRBJ2-7, with 9 bases matching TRBD2. Its CDR3 holds 13 amino acids, cysteine through phenylalanine. Kept here is only the CDR3 DNA, which spans 39 bases and is read in frame from base 1. V is cut back by 5 bases and J by 4 bases, with 3 bases in the junction unmatched. As encoded in the germline V gene (reference sequence), CDR1 is SEHNR while CDR2 is FQNEAQ.